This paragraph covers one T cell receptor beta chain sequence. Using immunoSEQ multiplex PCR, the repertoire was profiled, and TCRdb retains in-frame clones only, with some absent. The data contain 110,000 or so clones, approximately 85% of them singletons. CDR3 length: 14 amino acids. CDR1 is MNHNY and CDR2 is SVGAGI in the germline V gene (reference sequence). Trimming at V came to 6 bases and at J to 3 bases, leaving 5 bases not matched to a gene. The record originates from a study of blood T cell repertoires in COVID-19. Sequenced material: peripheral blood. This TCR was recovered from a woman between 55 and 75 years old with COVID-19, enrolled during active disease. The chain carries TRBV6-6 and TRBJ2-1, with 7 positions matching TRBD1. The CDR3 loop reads CASSRGQDYNEQFF. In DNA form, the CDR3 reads TGTGCCAGCAGCCGCGGACAGGACTACAATGAGCAGTTCTTC.